The sequence of this TCR beta chain was determined in a study of shared clonotypes between healthy human individuals. In the case of this clone: Its matching antigen is unknown.

Healthy adults negative for HIV, lacking recent acute infections or vaccinations, served as donors. Authors' analysis steps: Filtering differed because ImmunoSEQ produced junction-only sequences that carried no quality scores. The repertoire was sequenced with immunoSEQ multiplex PCR; TCRdb's copy has only in-frame clones and lacks some. For V, J and clone size, that table is used; D and trimming come from the DNA. The sample includes approximately 640,000 clones, approximately 79% of them seen just once. General observations from the study: Limitation of the genetic and exposure-history diversity represented came from the few donors.

The TCR was taken from a woman under 40 in good health. Sequenced material: memory CD4+ T cells sorted from blood. The subset here: CD45RA-negative fraction.

DNA for the CDR3: TGTGCCAGCAGGGGACATTCCTTAAACATTCAGTACTTC. This encodes CASRGHSLNIQYF. This rearrangement joins TRBV27 to TRBJ2-4; perhaps TRBD1 as D (6 bases). V gave up 6 bases and J gave up 6 bases, with 12 bases separating them. The CDR3 has 13 amino acids. Germline CDR1 is MNHEY and CDR2 is SMNVEV (reference sequence).